The 20 T cell receptor beta chains listed next were all sequenced from one sample in a study of blood T cell repertoires in COVID-19 (TCRdb year 2020). Libraries came from the immunoSEQ multiplex PCR assay. The table was pulled from immuneACCESS by TCRdb, which kept in-frame rearrangements only. Such tables lose some clones; where checked, under half of the loss comes from unresolved V genes, and the rest has no known cause. The table for this sample lists about 140,000 clones; roughly 80% of them were counted only once. The ten top clones hold roughly 8.3% of the sample. Sequenced material: peripheral blood. The receptors originated from an elderly woman in a cohort sampled during active or convalescent COVID-19.

The chain has TRBV5-1 and TRBJ2-3, with 11 nucleotides matching TRBD2. The V segment lost 4 bases and the J segment 4 bases; nucleotides outside the gene matches: 8. CDR3 length: 16 residues. The germline V gene encodes CDR1 SGHRS and CDR2 YFSETQ. The CDR3 reads CASSPTSGGVADTQYF. The CDR3 DNA follows: TGCGCCAGCAGCCCCACTAGCGGGGGCGTTGCAGATACGCAGTATTTT.

The rearrangement joins TRBV6-5 to TRBJ2-5, with 8 bases identical to TRBD2. The CDR3 totals 15 residues. With 0 bases clipped from V and 5 bases from J, the junction kept 5 bases outside the gene matches. CDR1 is MNHEY, CDR2 SVGAGI, per germline. The CDR3 bases are TGTGCCAGCAGTTACTCGACAGCGGGGGATGAGACCCAGTACTTC. This gives the protein CASSYSTAGDETQYF.

This sequence joins TRBV28 and TRBJ2-7; D may be TRBD1 (6 bases). This CDR3 spans 15 amino acids. The V gene lost 3 bases and the J gene lost 0 bases, with 12 bases spanning the gap. The V gene's germline CDR1 is MDHEN and CDR2 SYDVKM. Here the CDR3 DNA reads TGTGCCAGCAGTTTGGGTACAGGGACCTCCTACGAGCAGTACGTC. This sequence encodes CASSLGTGTSYEQYV.

The chain carries TRBV5-4 and TRBJ2-7; a weak D match, TRBD2 (5 bases). The CDR3 covers 14 residues. Trimming pared 1 base from V and 6 bases from J, leaving 14 bases between. Germline values: CDR1 SGHNT, CDR2 YYREEE (reference sequence). The CDR3 region has the DNA TGTGCCAGCAGCTTGTTTTCCGGAGGAGGCGAGCAGTACGTC. Its protein is CASSLFSGGGEQYV.

The chain recombines TRBV3-1 (or the pseudogene TRBV3-2) with TRBJ1-4, with 9 bases fitting TRBD1. Germline CDR1 reads LGHDT; CDR2 reads YNNKEL (reference sequence). The CDR3 has 14 amino acids. The junction had 4 bases not matched to a gene; V was cut back by 4 bases and J by 7 bases. The CDR3 here is CASSRTGEGEKLFF. CDR3 coding DNA: TGTGCCAGCAGCCGGACAGGGGAGGGTGAAAAACTGTTTTTT.

This clone was seen a handful of times. The chain uses TRBV2 and TRBJ2-1; D remains ambiguous. Germline CDR1 is SNHLY and CDR2 is FYNNEI. CDR3 length: 14 residues. Trimming took off 7 bases at V and 7 bases at J, with 17 bases between the two ends. CDR3 amino acids: CASTNTEITNEQFF. The DNA of the CDR3 is TGTGCCAGCACCAACACAGAAATCACGAATGAGCAGTTCTTC.

The J gene is TRBJ2-4, the V gene TRBV5-4; possibly TRBD2 for D (5 bases). V lost 3 bases, J lost 1 base, and 8 bases lay in between. The CDR3 sequence is 14 residues long. The germline CDR1 and CDR2 sequences are SGHNT and YYREEE (reference sequence). In DNA form, the CDR3 reads TGTGCCAGCAGCTCCTGGACTGCCAAAAACATTCAGTACTTC. This encodes CASSSWTAKNIQYF.

The chain joins TRBV5-6 to TRBJ1-1, with D possibly TRBD1 on 6 matching bases. CDR1 and CDR2 from the germline V gene are SGHDT and YYEEEE. The CDR3 length is 15 residues. V was clipped by 0 bases and J by 4 bases, with 13 bases between them. CDR3 nucleotide sequence: TGTGCCAGCAGCTTGGCGCCGGGGGGGGCCACTGAAGCTTTCTTT. Translation: CASSLAPGGATEAFF.

The rearrangement joins TRBV5-1 to TRBJ2-5, with D tentatively TRBD1 (6 bases). With 0 bases removed from V and 5 bases from J, the gap between germline ends came to 17 bases. CDR1 is SGHRS and CDR2 is YFSETQ in the germline V gene. The CDR3 covers 16 residues. CDR3 sequence reads: CASSLDPTGLGETQYF. The CDR3 bases are TGCGCCAGCAGCTTGGACCCGACAGGCCTGGGGGAGACCCAGTACTTC.

This clone is a singleton in its sample. The genes are TRBV10-3 and TRBJ2-3; D ambiguous. The CDR3 runs to 13 residues. Deletions cut 2 bases from V and 2 bases from J, with 5 bases between. Germline-derived CDR1 and CDR2 are ENHRY and SYGVKD. CDR3 region: CAISEPFTDTQYF. The CDR3 DNA sequence: TGTGCCATCAGTGAGCCCTTCACAGATACGCAGTATTTT.

The J gene is TRBJ2-3, the V gene TRBV15, with D perhaps TRBD2 (6 bases). Trimming removed 2 bases at V and 0 bases at J, with 12 bases between. CDR1 LNHNV and CDR2 YYDKDF come from the germline V gene (reference sequence). This CDR3 has 16 amino acids. The CDR3 reads CATSRSLAASTDTQYF. CDR3 DNA sequence: TGTGCCACCAGCAGATCACTAGCAGCTAGCACAGATACGCAGTATTTT.

This chain links TRBV7-2 with TRBJ2-1, with 11 positions matching TRBD2. Germline-derived CDR1 and CDR2 are SGHTA and FQGNSA. V gave up 0 bases and J gave up 5 bases; unmatched junction bases: 3. This CDR3 spans 16 amino acids. The CDR3 sequence: CASSLALTSGDNEQFF. In DNA, the CDR3 is TGTGCCAGCAGCTTAGCGTTGACTAGCGGGGACAATGAGCAGTTCTTC.

This chain connects TRBV12-5 to TRBJ1-1; D is uncertain. Trimming cost V 7 bases and J 1 base, with 16 bases left between them. The CDR3 runs 15 residues. The V gene's germline CDR1 is LGHNT and CDR2 FRNRAP. CDR3 nucleotide sequence: TGTGCTAGTGTTGGGTCTGGGCAGGCGAACACTGAAGCTTTCTTT. Protein product: CASVGSGQANTEAFF.

This clone was observed a single time. The chain recombines TRBV19 with TRBJ1-5; 8 bases agree with TRBD1. This CDR3 spans 14 amino acids. The junction had 3 bases not matched to a gene; V was cut back by 3 bases and J by 5 bases. CDR1 and CDR2 from the germline V gene are LNHDA and SQIVND (reference sequence). The CDR3 DNA reads as TGTGCCAGTAGTATGGGGACAGGTTATCAGCCCCAGCATTTT. This sequence encodes CASSMGTGYQPQHF. The full variable domain, completed using reference TRBV19 and TRBJ1-5, is DGGITQSPKYLFRKEGQNVTLSCEQNLNHDAMYWYRQDPGQGLRLIYYSQIVNDFQKGDIAEGYSVSREKKESFPLTVTSAQKNPTAFYLCASSMGTGYQPQHFGDGTRLSIL.

This chain joins TRBV6-6 and TRBJ2-3, with D perhaps TRBD2 (7 bases). V lost 3 bases and J lost 4, with 14 bases in between. This CDR3 contains 15 residues. Looked up from germline, CDR1 is MNHNY and CDR2 is SVGAGI (reference sequence). The CDR3 here is CASSYRGGHPDTQYF. The CDR3 region has the DNA TGTGCCAGCAGTTATAGGGGGGGGCATCCAGATACGCAGTATTTT.

The chain joins TRBV10-3 to TRBJ1-1, with TRBD1 matching 9 bases. V lost 4 bases, J lost 3 bases, and 3 bases stayed unmatched. Germline CDR1 ENHRY, CDR2 SYGVKD. CDR3 length equals 14 residues. The CDR3 here is CAISGQGEDTEAFF. The CDR3 nucleotides read TGTGCCATCAGTGGACAGGGGGAGGACACTGAAGCTTTCTTT.

The chain recombines TRBV3-1 (or the pseudogene TRBV3-2) with TRBJ1-1; TRBD1 might be the D (6 bases). The V and J ends lost 0 bases and 1 base respectively, with 12 bases between them. The CDR3 consists of 16 residues. The germline CDR1 and CDR2 sequences are LGHDT and YNNKEL (reference sequence). The CDR3 reads CASSQDRTVKNTEAFF. The CDR3, as DNA: TGTGCCAGCAGCCAAGATAGGACAGTAAAGAACACTGAAGCTTTCTTT.

The DNA for the CDR3 is TGTGCCAGCAGCCAAGCAGCTGGGACAGGGGGCGGTCAGCCCCAGCATTTT. Protein: CASSQAAGTGGGQPQHF. This chain uses TRBV4-2 with TRBJ1-5; 12 bases match TRBD1. The J segment lost 6 bases and the V segment lost 1 base, leaving 7 bases of the junction unmatched. CDR1 is LGHNA and CDR2 is YNFKEQ in the germline V gene. CDR3 length: 17 amino acids.

V usage is TRBV3-1 (or the pseudogene TRBV3-2) and J usage is TRBJ2-1; no clear D gene. The CDR3 extends over 14 amino acids. The V end was cut by 1 base, the J end by 8 bases, with 12 bases between. Per germline, CDR1 LGHDT and CDR2 YNNKEL (reference sequence). CDR3 coding DNA: TGTGCCAGCAGCCAAGCAGTACTAACTTATGAGCAGTTCTTC. It yields the protein CASSQAVLTYEQFF.

The chain employs TRBV2 and TRBJ2-7, with 9 bases lining up with TRBD1. The germline gives CDR1 SNHLY, CDR2 FYNNEI. The length of the CDR3 is 14 residues. The trim removed 7 bases at V and 4 bases at J, leaving 8 bases unmatched. The CDR3 coding sequence is TGTGCCAGCACTCTACAGGGGGCGGGATACGAGCAGTACTTC. As protein: CASTLQGAGYEQYF.